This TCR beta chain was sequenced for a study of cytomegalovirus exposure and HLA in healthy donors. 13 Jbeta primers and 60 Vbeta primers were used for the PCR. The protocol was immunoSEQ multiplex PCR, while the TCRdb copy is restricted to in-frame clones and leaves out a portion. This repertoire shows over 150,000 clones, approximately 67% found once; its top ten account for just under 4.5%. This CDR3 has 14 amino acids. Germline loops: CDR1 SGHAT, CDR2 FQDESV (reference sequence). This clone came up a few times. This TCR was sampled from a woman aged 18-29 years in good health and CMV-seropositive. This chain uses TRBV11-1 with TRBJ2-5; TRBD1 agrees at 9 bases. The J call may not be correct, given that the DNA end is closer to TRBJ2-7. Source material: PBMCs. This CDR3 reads CASAGRDRDYEQYF. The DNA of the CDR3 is TGTGCCAGCGCCGGCCGGGACAGGGACTACGAGCAGTACTTC.